A selection of T cell receptor beta chains follows, all from one sample in a study of T cell responses to AZD1222 COVID-19 vaccine. Sequencing used immunoSEQ multiplex PCR; TCRdb keeps in-frame clones, though not all of them. The table lists approximately 74,000 clones, roughly 85% of them singletons, with under 3% in the top ten. The specimen was peripheral blood, collected on day 0 of AZD1222 vaccination. Source of these receptors: an adult in good health. CDR3s include the opening cysteine and the closing phenylalanine or tryptophan. The order of the fields is CDR3 protein, V gene, J gene.

cdr3_aa: CATSGGLAGHEQYF; v_call: TRBV15; j_call: TRBJ2-7
cdr3_aa: CASSLNLNEQFF; v_call: TRBV7-3; j_call: TRBJ2-1
cdr3_aa: CASSLTSKDTQYF; v_call: TRBV11-3; j_call: TRBJ2-3
cdr3_aa: CACGVPTNYGYTF; v_call: TRBV28; j_call: TRBJ1-2
cdr3_aa: CASSQYSQGSEAFF; v_call: TRBV4-1; j_call: TRBJ1-1
cdr3_aa: CASGWGGSYNEQFF; v_call: TRBV19; j_call: TRBJ2-1
cdr3_aa: CASRVGANTEAFF; v_call: TRBV7-3; j_call: TRBJ1-1
cdr3_aa: CAWSEPGLNTGELFF; v_call: TRBV30; j_call: TRBJ2-2
cdr3_aa: CASSSYWTGGLNEQYF; v_call: TRBV5-5; j_call: TRBJ2-7
cdr3_aa: CASSLDEKLFF; v_call: TRBV5-5; j_call: TRBJ1-4
cdr3_aa: CASSNDRDQPQHF; v_call: TRBV18; j_call: TRBJ1-5
cdr3_aa: CSVGRGGEAFF; v_call: TRBV29-1; j_call: TRBJ1-1
cdr3_aa: CASSGGGQGLGWEYF; v_call: TRBV28; j_call: TRBJ2-7
cdr3_aa: CASSAGPGSSEQYF; v_call: TRBV7-2; j_call: TRBJ2-7
cdr3_aa: CASTRMGIDRPPLHF; v_call: TRBV7-2; j_call: TRBJ1-6
cdr3_aa: CASSPSGRGEQFF; v_call: TRBV19; j_call: TRBJ2-1
cdr3_aa: CASSWGDEQYF; v_call: TRBV28; j_call: TRBJ2-7
cdr3_aa: CASSWDYDSRETQYF; v_call: TRBV5-1; j_call: TRBJ2-5
cdr3_aa: CASSLDLGAQETQYF; v_call: TRBV11-2; j_call: TRBJ2-5
cdr3_aa: CASSLRRYTEAFF; v_call: TRBV7-3; j_call: TRBJ1-1
cdr3_aa: CASSLLPDSASYNEQFF; v_call: TRBV28; j_call: TRBJ2-1
cdr3_aa: CASSLVGTGRSYEQYF; v_call: TRBV7-2; j_call: TRBJ2-7
cdr3_aa: CASSLAVTYNSPLHF; v_call: TRBV7-8; j_call: TRBJ1-6
cdr3_aa: CASSSGNSYEQYF; v_call: TRBV27; j_call: TRBJ2-7
cdr3_aa: CAISGGEGSSGNTEAFF; v_call: TRBV10-3; j_call: TRBJ1-1
cdr3_aa: CASSSAGGAGPNSPLHF; v_call: TRBV19; j_call: TRBJ1-6
cdr3_aa: CASSLGTDTYEQYF; v_call: TRBV7-2; j_call: TRBJ2-7
cdr3_aa: CASSFGTGIRNTIYF; v_call: TRBV5-6; j_call: TRBJ1-3
cdr3_aa: CASSVLGTSPLHF; v_call: TRBV9; j_call: TRBJ1-6
cdr3_aa: CASSSRTGGKNQPQHF; v_call: TRBV12-1; j_call: TRBJ1-5
cdr3_aa: CASSIRHGSGNTIYF; v_call: TRBV19; j_call: TRBJ1-3
cdr3_aa: CAWSPPGVPEAFF; v_call: TRBV30; j_call: TRBJ1-1
cdr3_aa: CASSGGIGNTEAFF; v_call: TRBV6-5; j_call: TRBJ1-1
cdr3_aa: CASSPGIEETQYF; v_call: TRBV18; j_call: TRBJ2-5
cdr3_aa: CASSPQSGLAISYNEQFF; v_call: TRBV18; j_call: TRBJ2-1
cdr3_aa: CASSRRGSYGYTF; v_call: TRBV7-9; j_call: TRBJ1-2
cdr3_aa: CAIKETAQETQYF; v_call: TRBV10-3; j_call: TRBJ2-5
cdr3_aa: CAWSVHRRGVGETQYF; v_call: TRBV30; j_call: TRBJ2-5
cdr3_aa: CASSPLAGAHEQYF; v_call: TRBV3-1/TRBV3-2; j_call: TRBJ2-7
cdr3_aa: CASSPGGGRTQGETQYF; v_call: TRBV12-1; j_call: TRBJ2-5
cdr3_aa: CASRGFENYGYTF; v_call: TRBV10-2; j_call: TRBJ1-2
cdr3_aa: CAISEGVGRQYF; v_call: TRBV10-3; j_call: TRBJ2-7
cdr3_aa: CASSPGLYYGYTF; v_call: TRBV12-3/TRBV12-4; j_call: TRBJ1-2
cdr3_aa: CASSPLGPTDTQYF; v_call: TRBV6-6; j_call: TRBJ2-3
cdr3_aa: CASSLAGLSSNEQFF; v_call: TRBV5-1; j_call: TRBJ2-1
cdr3_aa: CASSMLGDSGKGKAFF; v_call: TRBV19; j_call: TRBJ1-1
cdr3_aa: CASSVERANVLTF; v_call: TRBV18; j_call: TRBJ2-6
cdr3_aa: CASSGRLAGDEQFF; v_call: TRBV7-8; j_call: TRBJ2-1
cdr3_aa: CASSLLQGNEQYF; v_call: TRBV11-3; j_call: TRBJ2-7
cdr3_aa: CASRRTGPRGTQYF; v_call: TRBV28; j_call: TRBJ2-3
cdr3_aa: CASSKDRTGLQETQYF; v_call: TRBV21-1; j_call: TRBJ2-5
cdr3_aa: CASRQGATNEKLFF; v_call: TRBV2; j_call: TRBJ1-4
cdr3_aa: CASSPMSTGELFF; v_call: TRBV7-9; j_call: TRBJ2-2